These 30 T cell receptor beta chains were all obtained from the same sample, sequenced in a study of blood T cell repertoires in COVID-19. This table comes from immunoSEQ multiplex PCR, and its TCRdb copy is limited to in-frame clones, with some not included. This sample has more than 65,000 clones; 87% occur once, and the top ten carry under 5%. Material: peripheral blood. The source is a woman of 80 years or more with active or convalescent COVID-19.

A few counts support this clone. The chain links TRBV2 to TRBJ2-7; maybe TRBD2 (6 bases). CDR1 SNHLY and CDR2 FYNNEI come from the germline V gene. Trimming removed 4 bases at V and 7 bases at J, with 14 bases between. This CDR3 comprises 13 residues. CDR3 DNA: TGTGCCAGCAGTGTCCTAGCGCAAGGGGAGCAGTACTTC. Translation gives CASSVLAQGEQYF.

The genes are TRBV30 and TRBJ2-7; 8 bases fit TRBD1. CDR1 and CDR2 from the germline V gene are GTSNPN and SVGIG (reference sequence). J gave up 5 bases and V 5 bases, and 2 bases lay outside the gene matches. The CDR3 has 11 residues. In DNA, the CDR3 is TGTGCCTGGTCACAGGGGGACGAGCAGTACTTC. The encoded protein is CAWSQGDEQYF.

V is TRBV28 and J is TRBJ1-1; D uncertain. V gave up 5 bases and J gave up 8 bases, with 12 bases separating them. The CDR3 spans 12 residues. Germline lookup yields CDR1 MDHEN and CDR2 SYDVKM. In DNA, the CDR3 is TGTGCCAGCAGTCCCCCTGGCATGGAAGCTTTCTTT. Translating it yields CASSPPGMEAFF.

CDR3 sequence reads: CASLDLRGRASFF. In nucleotides, the CDR3 is TGTGCCAGCCTAGACCTCAGGGGGCGGGCATCTTTCTTT. This chain links TRBV27 with TRBJ1-1; 8 bases are a match to TRBD1. The CDR3 length is 13 residues. The trim removed 8 bases at V and 12 bases at J, leaving 14 bases unmatched. Germline V lookup: CDR1 MNHEY, CDR2 SMNVEV (reference sequence).

V is TRBV28 and J is TRBJ1-4; a possible D gene is TRBD1 (6 bases). The CDR3 sequence is 15 residues long. Germline V gene lookup returns CDR1 MDHEN and CDR2 SYDVKM. Trimming pared 7 bases from V and 7 bases from J, leaving 19 bases between. CDR3 coding DNA: TGTGCCAGCAACAGGGTTTTGACCGCGGGTGAAAAACTGTTTTTT. This gives the protein CASNRVLTAGEKLFF.

This chain connects TRBV3-1 (or the pseudogene TRBV3-2) to TRBJ2-3; no clear D. Germline loops: CDR1 LGHDT, CDR2 YNNKEL (reference sequence). The CDR3 covers 15 residues. V lost 7 bases to trimming and J lost 0 bases, with 14 bases between them. CDR3 sequence (DNA): TGTGCCAGCAAGGATAAGCGAGCTAGCACAGATACGCAGTATTTT. Translating it yields CASKDKRASTDTQYF.

The rearrangement links TRBV2 to TRBJ1-5; 9 bases align to TRBD1. The junction had 4 bases not matched to a gene; V was cut back by 6 bases and J by 4 bases. The CDR3 length is 14 residues. CDR1 and CDR2 from the germline V gene are SNHLY and FYNNEI. The CDR3 loop is CASSPDRGNQPQHF. The CDR3 coding sequence is TGTGCCAGCAGCCCGGACAGGGGAAATCAGCCCCAGCATTTT.

The rearrangement links TRBV6-2 or TRBV6-3 to TRBJ2-2, with 14 bases fitting TRBD2. Trimming removed 2 bases from V and 8 bases from J; junction bases left unmatched: 4. Per the germline V gene, CDR1 is MNHEY and CDR2 is SVGEGT. The CDR3 has 16 residues. The DNA of the CDR3 is TGTGCCAGCAGTTACCCGGGACTAGCGGGAGTTGGGGAGCTGTTTTTT. Translated, it gives CASSYPGLAGVGELFF.

The V and J genes are TRBV6-2 or TRBV6-3 and TRBJ2-7; 11 bases match TRBD2. Trimming cost V 5 bases and J 0 bases; bases outside gene matches: 6. Germline V gene data show CDR1 as MNHEY and CDR2 as SVGEGT. The CDR3 totals 16 residues. CDR3 bases: TGTGCCAGCAGTCTGCCCGGACTAGCGGGCTCCTACGAGCAGTACTTC. Its protein product is CASSLPGLAGSYEQYF.

V gene TRBV11-2 combines with J gene TRBJ1-1; D is unresolved. Germline loops: CDR1 SGHAT, CDR2 FQNNGV. V lost 0 bases and J lost 9, with 8 bases in between. CDR3 length: 12 amino acids. The CDR3 DNA reads TGTGCCAGCAGCTTAGAGGGCAGGAAAGCTTTCTTT. This codes for CASSLEGRKAFF.

The DNA for the CDR3 is TGTGCCAGCAGTGTCCCGACAGGGGAGGTTCGGGAGCTGTTTTTT. Its translation is CASSVPTGEVRELFF. The chain carries TRBV27 and TRBJ2-2; the match to TRBD1 covers 8 bases. V lost 5 bases to trimming and J lost 9 bases; unmatched junction nucleotides: 11. The CDR3 is 15 amino acids. Germline CDR1 MNHEY, CDR2 SMNVEV (reference sequence).

V usage is TRBV5-5 and J usage is TRBJ2-7, with no clear D. Germline V gene lookup returns CDR1 SGHKS and CDR2 YYEKEE (reference sequence). This CDR3 is built from 13 residues. The V and J ends lost 3 bases and 2 bases respectively, with 9 bases between them. CDR3 residues: CASSYNSAYEQYF. CDR3 nucleotides: TGTGCCAGCAGCTATAATTCGGCCTACGAGCAGTACTTC.

V usage is TRBV27 and J usage is TRBJ1-1; weak D call: TRBD1 (5 bases). The germline V gene encodes CDR1 MNHEY and CDR2 SMNVEV (reference sequence). V was trimmed by 3 bases and J by 3 bases, leaving 20 bases between them. The CDR3 covers 17 residues. The CDR3, as DNA: TGTGCCAGCAGTTTCTCTCAGGGCGTTGGGAGGTACACTGAAGCTTTCTTT. The encoded protein is CASSFSQGVGRYTEAFF.

The rearrangement links TRBV7-2 to TRBJ2-3, with a weak D call TRBD1 (5 bases). The CDR3 is made up of 15 amino acids. Germline V gives CDR1 SGHTA, CDR2 FQGNSA. V lost 4 bases and J lost 0, with 11 bases in between. CDR3 sequence: CASSSFRGSTDTQYF. The CDR3 nucleotides read TGTGCCAGCAGCTCCTTTAGGGGTAGCACAGATACGCAGTATTTT.

CDR3 coding DNA: TGTGCCAGCAGCAGCTTAGGTGGTGGGACAGGGGGTATTGATGAGCAGTTCTTC. Its translation: CASSSLGGGTGGIDEQFF. The rearrangement uses TRBV5-4 and TRBJ2-1; 11 bases are a match to TRBD1. The trim removed 4 bases at V and 8 bases at J, leaving 17 bases unmatched. Germline CDR1 reads SGHNT; CDR2 reads YYREEE (reference sequence). The CDR3 is 18 amino acids.

The chain joins TRBV28 to TRBJ2-2; 9 nucleotides match TRBD1. The germline gives CDR1 MDHEN, CDR2 SYDVKM. The V segment lost 6 bases and the J segment 4 bases; nucleotides outside the gene matches: 9. The CDR3 spans 16 residues. This CDR3 reads CASSLLGTGPTGELFF. CDR3 sequence (DNA): TGTGCCAGCAGCCTTCTAGGGACAGGGCCCACCGGGGAGCTGTTTTTT.

The chain links TRBV29-1 to TRBJ2-1; D not certain. The CDR3 extends over 13 amino acids. Germline V gives CDR1 SQVTM, CDR2 ANQGSEA. Between the trimmed V and J ends, which lost 7 bases and 6 bases, there was a span of 16 bases. The CDR3 loop is CSADHLVFNEQFF. The CDR3, as DNA: TGCAGCGCCGACCATCTAGTGTTCAATGAGCAGTTCTTC.

The chain is built from TRBV4-1 and TRBJ2-7; D gene ambiguous. V gave up 4 bases and J gave up 1 base, with 11 bases separating them. This CDR3 contains 14 residues. Germline values: CDR1 MGHRA, CDR2 YSYEKL. CDR3 loop: CASSRVAGSYEQYF. The CDR3 nucleotides are TGCGCCAGCAGCCGGGTGGCAGGTTCCTACGAGCAGTACTTC.

The chain recombines TRBV28 with TRBJ2-7; perhaps TRBD2 as D (5 bases). In germline, CDR1 is MDHEN, CDR2 SYDVKM. The CDR3 is 15 residues long. V was cut by 5 bases and J by 4 bases, with 18 bases left in between. This CDR3 reads CASSRTLGVGYEQYF. Written as DNA, the CDR3 is TGTGCCAGCAGTCGAACCTTGGGAGTTGGGTACGAGCAGTACTTC.

This sequence joins TRBV18 and TRBJ2-3; 7 nucleotides match TRBD1. Trimming removed 6 bases from V and 0 bases from J; junction bases left unmatched: 9. The CDR3 totals 16 residues. Germline CDR1 reads KGHSH; CDR2 reads LQKENI. The CDR3 nucleotides are TGTGCCAGCTCTCATCTCCCGACAGGGAGCACAGATACGCAGTATTTT. Translation: CASSHLPTGSTDTQYF.

The gene calls are TRBV27 and TRBJ2-1; TRBD2 is a possible D gene (7 bases). V was shortened by 3 bases and J by 6 bases, with 12 bases between the two germline ends. There are 14 residues in the CDR3. The germline CDR1 and CDR2 sequences are MNHEY and SMNVEV (reference sequence). CDR3 in amino acids: CASSFAGALNEQFF. CDR3 sequence (DNA): TGTGCCAGCAGTTTCGCGGGGGCCCTCAATGAGCAGTTCTTC.

V usage is TRBV7-2 and J usage is TRBJ1-5, with TRBD1 matching over 7 bases. V lost 4 bases to trimming and J lost 5 bases; unmatched junction nucleotides: 5. Germline V gene data show CDR1 as SGHTA and CDR2 as FQGNSA. The CDR3 extends over 14 amino acids. The DNA of the CDR3 is TGTGCCAGCAGCTCCCCTACAGGGGATCAGCCCCAGCATTTT. Translation gives CASSSPTGDQPQHF.

Only one count was recorded for this clone. V usage is TRBV6-1 and J usage is TRBJ1-3; tentatively, D is TRBD1 (6 bases). Germline-derived CDR1 and CDR2 are MNHNS and SASEGT. V shed 2 bases and J shed 8 bases, with 13 bases lying between them. There are 14 residues in the CDR3. The CDR3 sequence is CASSERGTQDTIYF. The CDR3 coding sequence is TGTGCCAGCAGTGAACGTGGGACACAGGACACCATATATTTT.

This clone showed up just once. The chain couples TRBV5-1 to TRBJ2-5; D possibly corresponds to TRBD1 (6 bases). Germline V gives CDR1 SGHRS, CDR2 YFSETQ. V was clipped by 2 bases and J by 3 bases, with 8 bases between them. The CDR3 length is 13 residues. The CDR3 coding sequence is TGCGCCAGCAGCTTCTCAGGGGAAGAGACCCAGTACTTC. Translating gives CASSFSGEETQYF.

The chain has TRBV18 and TRBJ2-1; D is possibly TRBD1 (6 bases). Germline V gene lookup returns CDR1 KGHSH and CDR2 LQKENI. V gave up 3 bases and J gave up 9 bases, with 9 bases separating them. The CDR3 is 12 amino acids. The CDR3 DNA is TGTGCCAGCTCACCTCAGGGGACTGAGCAGTTCTTC. It codes for CASSPQGTEQFF.

This sequence joins TRBV3-1 (or the pseudogene TRBV3-2) and TRBJ1-1, with unresolved D. V gave up 2 bases and J gave up 0 bases, with 7 bases separating them. CDR1 and CDR2 (germline): LGHDT, YNNKEL (reference sequence). The CDR3 extends over 14 amino acids. The CDR3 DNA sequence: TGTGCCAGCAGCCAATGGGCCATGAACACTGAAGCTTTCTTT. Its translation is CASSQWAMNTEAFF.

This sequence joins TRBV6-1 and TRBJ2-3, with 8 nucleotides matching TRBD1. The CDR3 is 16 amino acids. The germline CDR1 and CDR2 sequences are MNHNS and SASEGT. V trimming: 0 bases; J trimming: 3 bases; junction bases outside the gene matches: 5. CDR3 sequence: CASSEAPGQVTDTQYF. CDR3 bases: TGTGCCAGCAGTGAAGCACCGGGACAGGTGACAGATACGCAGTATTTT.

This chain uses TRBV2 with TRBJ2-5, with 9 bases identical to TRBD2. Germline trimming cut 6 bases from V and 1 base from J; bases unmatched to any gene: 6. The CDR3 loop spans 15 amino acids. In germline, CDR1 is SNHLY, CDR2 FYNNEI. This chain's CDR3 is CASSRSGGGQETQYF. The CDR3 DNA reads TGTGCCAGCAGCCGTAGCGGGGGAGGCCAAGAGACCCAGTACTTC. Drawing the rest from reference TRBV2 and TRBJ2-5, the complete variable domain is EPEVTQTPSHQVTQMGQEVILRCVPISNHLYFYWYRQILGQKVEFLVSFYNNEISEKSEIFDDQFSVERPDGSNFTLKIRSTKLEDSAMYFCASSRSGGGQETQYFGPGTRLLVL.

This sequence joins TRBV19 and TRBJ2-7, with 10 bases matching TRBD2. V lost 5 bases, J lost 5 bases, and 6 bases stayed unmatched. This CDR3 is built from 14 residues. The germline V gene has CDR1 LNHDA and CDR2 SQIVND (reference sequence). The CDR3 DNA is TGTGCCAGTAGTCAGACTAGCGGGTCCGACGAGCAGTACTTC. This sequence encodes CASSQTSGSDEQYF. Based on the CDR3 plus reference TRBV19 and TRBJ2-7, the full variable domain is DGGITQSPKYLFRKEGQNVTLSCEQNLNHDAMYWYRQDPGQGLRLIYYSQIVNDFQKGDIAEGYSVSREKKESFPLTVTSAQKNPTAFYLCASSQTSGSDEQYFGPGTRLTVT.

The gene calls are TRBV5-4 and TRBJ2-7; 7 bases are a match to TRBD1. CDR1 SGHNT and CDR2 YYREEE come from the germline V gene (reference sequence). The CDR3 is 13 amino acids. V was clipped by 0 bases and J by 6 bases; unmatched bases: 3. Here the CDR3 DNA reads TGTGCCAGCAGCTTGGGACAGGGTGGCGAGCAGTACTTC. Translation: CASSLGQGGEQYF. Variable domain in full (rest from reference TRBV5-4 and TRBJ2-7): ETGVTQSPTHLIKTRGQQVTLRCSSQSGHNTVSWYQQALGQGPQFIFQYYREEENGRGNFPPRFSGLQFPNYSSELNVNALELDDSALYLCASSLGQGGEQYFGPGTRLTVT.